These 4 T cell receptor beta chains were sequenced from one sample in a study of blood T cell repertoires in COVID-19. TCRdb keeps only in-frame clones here, not all; method: immunoSEQ multiplex PCR. The table has 250,000 to 400,000 clones, around 87% seen once; the top ten hold 5.3%. The sequenced sample was PBMCs or T cells enriched from blood (not recorded which). These receptors all come from a woman aged 25-40 years who had recovered from COVID-19.

This clone has only one observation. The V gene is TRBV6-5, the J gene TRBJ1-1, with D perhaps matching TRBD1 (5 bases). Germline V gene lookup returns CDR1 MNHEY and CDR2 SVGAGI. CDR3 length: 13 amino acids. The ends were cut back, 8 bases at V and 1 base at J, with 11 bases in the middle. The CDR3 DNA reads as TGTGCCAGCCGAGGCGGGGGGAACACTGAAGCTTTCTTT. Amino acid sequence: CASRGGGNTEAFF.

This clone was detected a few times. The rearrangement joins TRBV3-1 (or the pseudogene TRBV3-2) to TRBJ1-4; D not certain. Germline-derived CDR1 and CDR2 are LGHDT and YNNKEL (reference sequence). The V and J ends lost 3 bases and 7 bases respectively, with 12 bases between them. The CDR3 has 14 residues. The CDR3 coding sequence is TGTGCCAGCAGCCAGACCCTGGGAGGTGAAAAACTGTTTTTT. Amino acid sequence: CASSQTLGGEKLFF.

The chain couples TRBV13 to TRBJ1-1, with D perhaps TRBD1 (5 bases). V was shortened by 6 bases and J by 0 bases, with 14 bases between the two germline ends. Germline V gives CDR1 PRHDT, CDR2 FYEKMQ (reference sequence). The CDR3 consists of 15 residues. CDR3 region: CASRRDSFLNTEAFF. DNA of the CDR3: TGTGCCAGCAGGAGAGACAGTTTCTTGAACACTGAAGCTTTCTTT.

The chain links TRBV28 to TRBJ1-6; 7 nucleotides line up with TRBD1. The CDR3 contains 17 residues. V trimming: 3 bases; J trimming: 10 bases; junction bases outside the gene matches: 15. Germline CDR1 MDHEN, CDR2 SYDVKM. The CDR3 sequence: CASSLGSTGWVGSPLHF. CDR3 in DNA: TGTGCCAGCAGTTTGGGGTCGACAGGGTGGGTAGGGTCACCCCTCCACTTT.